The 15 T cell receptor beta chains below come from one sample, sequenced in a study of CD8+ T cells in alopecia areata. Sequencing relied on a cDNA template that was reverse transcribed from extracted RNA. Profiling relied on immunoSEQ multiplex PCR, and the TCRdb table lists in-frame clones only, not all of them. This sample has roughly 150,000 clones; approximately 60% occur once, and the top ten carry about 4.9%. Sequencing input: CD4+ T cells sorted from blood. The receptors derive from a human donor in good health.

This clone occurred a few times. The V gene is TRBV27, the J gene TRBJ2-5, with D possibly being TRBD2 (6 bases). Germline V gene sequence: CDR1 MNHEY, CDR2 SMNVEV (reference sequence). V was shortened by 3 bases and J by 4 bases, with 15 bases between the two germline ends. CDR3 length: 15 residues. CDR3 DNA sequence: TGTGCCAGCAGTTTCTCAGGAGGGGAGCGAGAGACCCAGTACTTC. This gives the protein CASSFSGGERETQYF.

As DNA, the CDR3 is TGTGCCAGCAGTTTTCGAGAGACCCAGTACTTC. Protein product: CASSFRETQYF. This chain joins TRBV7-9 and TRBJ2-5; the D is unclear. CDR3 length equals 11 residues. The germline gives CDR1 SEHNR, CDR2 FQNEAQ (reference sequence). Trimming pared 6 bases from V and 4 bases from J, leaving 6 bases between.

CDR3 bases: TGTGCCAGCAGCCCGTTTCAACGGGAGTCCAATGAGCAGTTCTTC. This sequence encodes CASSPFQRESNEQFF. This chain links TRBV5-6 with TRBJ2-1, with D tentatively TRBD2 (6 bases). CDR3 length: 15 amino acids. V was shortened by 4 bases and J by 6 bases, with 17 bases between the two germline ends. The germline V gene encodes CDR1 SGHDT and CDR2 YYEEEE.

This clone has just a few counts. The V gene is TRBV6-5, the J gene TRBJ2-5; D tentatively fits TRBD1 or TRBD2 (6 bases each). This CDR3 contains 14 residues. The ends were cut back, 0 bases at V and 5 bases at J, with 10 bases in the middle. CDR1 is MNHEY and CDR2 is SVGAGI in the germline V gene. The CDR3 here is CASSYSMGGETQYF. CDR3 in DNA: TGTGCCAGCAGTTACTCGATGGGGGGCGAGACCCAGTACTTC.

V gene TRBV5-1 combines with J gene TRBJ2-1; 8 bases match TRBD2. CDR3 length: 15 amino acids. Germline V gene lookup returns CDR1 SGHRS and CDR2 YFSETQ. The J segment lost 4 bases and the V segment lost 4 bases, leaving 7 bases of the junction unmatched. CDR3 bases: TGCGCCAGCAGCCCAACTAGCGGATTTTACAATGAGCAGTTCTTC. Its protein is CASSPTSGFYNEQFF.

The V gene is TRBV29-1, the J gene TRBJ2-5; 7 bases match TRBD1. V dropped 6 bases and J dropped 3; count of bases not matched to a gene: 4. Germline loops: CDR1 SQVTM, CDR2 ANQGSEA. The CDR3 runs to 12 residues. The CDR3 loop is CSVVDREETQYF. DNA for the CDR3: TGCAGCGTCGTTGACAGGGAAGAGACCCAGTACTTC.

V gene TRBV6-8 combines with J gene TRBJ1-1; weak D call: TRBD1 (6 bases). CDR1 is MNHGY and CDR2 is SAAAGT in the germline V gene. The CDR3 runs to 13 residues. With 0 bases removed from V and 7 bases from J, the gap between germline ends came to 9 bases. The CDR3 region has the DNA TGTGCCAGCAGTTACTCGGACAGACATGAAGCTTTCTTT. It encodes CASSYSDRHEAFF.

The chain links TRBV27 to TRBJ2-6, with D possibly matching TRBD1 (6 bases). Trimming left V 6 bases short and J 0 bases short, with 12 bases between. The CDR3 spans 16 residues. Per germline, CDR1 MNHEY and CDR2 SMNVEV (reference sequence). The chain's CDR3 is CASSRGRFSGANVLTF. CDR3 in DNA: TGTGCCAGCAGCAGGGGCAGGTTCTCTGGGGCCAACGTCCTGACTTTC.

The rearrangement uses TRBV10-3 and TRBJ2-5; tentative D call: TRBD1 (5 bases). The germline V gene has CDR1 ENHRY and CDR2 SYGVKD. With 3 bases removed from V and 1 base from J, the gap between germline ends came to 15 bases. This CDR3 has 16 amino acids. Here the CDR3 reads CAISDSGQFTQETQYF. The CDR3 DNA sequence: TGTGCCATCAGTGACTCCGGACAATTTACCCAAGAGACCCAGTACTTC.

This sequence joins TRBV4-1 and TRBJ2-1; 13 positions agree with TRBD2. With 2 bases clipped from V and 5 bases from J, the junction kept 3 bases outside the gene matches. Germline V lookup: CDR1 MGHRA, CDR2 YSYEKL. CDR3 length: 16 residues. The CDR3 bases are TGCGCCAGCAGCCAAACCGGGACTAGCGGGAACAATGAGCAGTTCTTC. The encoded protein is CASSQTGTSGNNEQFF.

The V gene is TRBV5-4, the J gene TRBJ1-1, with D possibly TRBD1 on 5 matching bases. Deletions cut 4 bases from V and 0 bases from J, with 10 bases between. Germline values: CDR1 SGHNT, CDR2 YYREEE (reference sequence). The CDR3 has 14 amino acids. The CDR3 here is CASSEQGVNTEAFF. CDR3 in DNA: TGTGCCAGCAGCGAGCAGGGCGTGAACACTGAAGCTTTCTTT.

The chain links TRBV11-2 to TRBJ2-7; a possible D gene is TRBD2 (6 bases). Between the trimmed V and J ends, which lost 1 base and 6 bases, there was a span of 16 bases. The CDR3 is 15 residues long. Per the germline V gene, CDR1 is SGHAT and CDR2 is FQNNGV. The CDR3 DNA reads TGTGCCAGCAGCTTAGTAGGGAACCCCGGGGGCGAGCAGTACTTC. The encoded protein is CASSLVGNPGGEQYF.

The chain carries TRBV29-1 and TRBJ2-5; D assignment may be TRBD1 or TRBD2 (6 bases each). The germline gives CDR1 SQVTM, CDR2 ANQGSEA. This CDR3 region has 13 residues. Trimming removed 4 bases at V and 4 bases at J, with 13 bases between. The CDR3 loop is CSVGWGASETQYF. The CDR3 region has the DNA TGCAGCGTTGGTTGGGGGGCTTCAGAGACCCAGTACTTC. Drawing the rest from reference TRBV29-1 and TRBJ2-5, the complete variable domain is SAVISQKPSRDICQRGTSLTIQCQVDSQVTMMFWYRQQPGQSLTLIATANQGSEATYESGFVIDKFPISRPNLTFSTLTVSNMSPEDSSIYLCSVGWGASETQYFGPGTRLLVL.

This clone was counted between two and nine times. This rearrangement joins TRBV7-8 to TRBJ1-5; unclear D gene. Trimming stripped 5 bases from V and 3 bases from J, with 14 bases between. Germline lookup yields CDR1 SGHVS and CDR2 FQNEAQ. This CDR3 has 15 residues. The CDR3, as DNA: TGTGCCAGCAGCGCCCTCGAGGGTTCCAATCAGCCCCAGCATTTT. Its protein product is CASSALEGSNQPQHF.

The genes are TRBV6-5 and TRBJ2-7; D uncertain. The germline V gene encodes CDR1 MNHEY and CDR2 SVGAGI. V lost 8 bases and J 0 bases, leaving 11 bases between the germline ends. CDR3 size: 13 residues. CDR3 DNA sequence: TGTGCCAGCTGGCATGGCAGCTCCTACGAGCAGTACTTC. Translating gives CASWHGSSYEQYF.